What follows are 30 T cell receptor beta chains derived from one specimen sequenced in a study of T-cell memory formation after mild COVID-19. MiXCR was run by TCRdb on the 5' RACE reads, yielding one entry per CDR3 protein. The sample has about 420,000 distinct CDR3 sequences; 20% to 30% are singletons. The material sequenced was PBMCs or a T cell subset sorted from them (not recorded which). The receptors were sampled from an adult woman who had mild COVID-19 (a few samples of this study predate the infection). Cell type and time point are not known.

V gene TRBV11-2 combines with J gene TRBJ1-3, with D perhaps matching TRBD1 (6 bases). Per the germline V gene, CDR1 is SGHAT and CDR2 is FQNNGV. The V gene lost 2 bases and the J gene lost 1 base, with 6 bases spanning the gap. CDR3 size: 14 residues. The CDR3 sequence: CASSLTGSGNTIYF. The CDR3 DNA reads TGTGCCAGCAGCTTAACAGGGTCTGGAAACACCATATATTTT.

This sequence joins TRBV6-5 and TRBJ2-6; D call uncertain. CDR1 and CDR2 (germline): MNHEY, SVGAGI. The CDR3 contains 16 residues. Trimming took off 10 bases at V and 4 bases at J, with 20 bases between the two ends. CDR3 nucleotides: TGTGCCACCACCCTCGACACGGCTCTAGGGGCCAACGTCCTGACTTTC. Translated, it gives CATTLDTALGANVLTF.

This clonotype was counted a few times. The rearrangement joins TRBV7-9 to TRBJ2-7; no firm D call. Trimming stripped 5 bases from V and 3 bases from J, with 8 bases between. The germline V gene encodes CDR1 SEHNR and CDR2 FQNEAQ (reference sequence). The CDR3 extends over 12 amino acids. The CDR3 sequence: CASSETFYEQYF. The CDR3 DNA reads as TGTGCCAGCAGCGAGACCTTCTACGAGCAGTACTTC.

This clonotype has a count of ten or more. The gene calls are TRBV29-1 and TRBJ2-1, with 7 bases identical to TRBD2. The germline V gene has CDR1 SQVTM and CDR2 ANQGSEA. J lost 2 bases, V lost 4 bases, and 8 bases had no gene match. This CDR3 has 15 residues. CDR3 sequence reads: CSVARDYTAYNEQFF. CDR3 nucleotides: TGCAGCGTTGCCCGGGACTACACCGCCTACAATGAGCAGTTCTTC.

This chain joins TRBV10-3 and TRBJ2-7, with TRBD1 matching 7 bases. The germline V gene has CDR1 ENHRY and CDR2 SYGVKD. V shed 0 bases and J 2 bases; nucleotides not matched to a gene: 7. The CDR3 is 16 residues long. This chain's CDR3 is CAISESQGLQAYEQYF. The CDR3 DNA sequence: TGTGCCATCAGTGAGTCACAGGGGCTACAGGCCTACGAGCAGTACTTC.

Written as DNA, the CDR3 is TGTGCCAGCAGTTATAGCGGGGAGTCCTACAATGAGCAGTTCTTC. Its protein is CASSYSGESYNEQFF. The V and J genes are TRBV12-3 or TRBV12-4 and TRBJ2-1; 8 bases are a match to TRBD2. The junction had 3 bases not matched to a gene; V was cut back by 4 bases and J by 1 base. This CDR3 contains 15 residues.

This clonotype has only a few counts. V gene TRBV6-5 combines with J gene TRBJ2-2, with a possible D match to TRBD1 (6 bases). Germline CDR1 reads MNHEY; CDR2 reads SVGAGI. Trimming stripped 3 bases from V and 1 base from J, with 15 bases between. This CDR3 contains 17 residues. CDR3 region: CASSYSSWTENTGELFF. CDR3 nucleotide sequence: TGTGCCAGCAGTTATAGTTCTTGGACAGAGAACACCGGGGAGCTGTTTTTT.

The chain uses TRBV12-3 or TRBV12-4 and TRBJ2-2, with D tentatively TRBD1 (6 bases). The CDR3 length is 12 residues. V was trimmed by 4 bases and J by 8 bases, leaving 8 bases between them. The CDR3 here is CASSYTGGELFF. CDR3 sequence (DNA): TGTGCCAGCAGTTATACAGGGGGGGAGCTGTTTTTT.

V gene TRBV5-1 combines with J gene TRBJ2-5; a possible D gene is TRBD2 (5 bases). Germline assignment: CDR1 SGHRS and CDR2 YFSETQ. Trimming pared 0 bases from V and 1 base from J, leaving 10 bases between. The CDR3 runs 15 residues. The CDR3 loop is CASSLVSGFQETQYF. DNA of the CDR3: TGCGCCAGCAGCTTGGTCTCGGGGTTCCAAGAGACCCAGTACTTC. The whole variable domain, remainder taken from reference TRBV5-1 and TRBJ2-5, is KAGVTQTPRYLIKTRGQQVTLSCSPISGHRSVSWYQQTPGQGLQFLFEYFSETQRNKGNFPGRFSGRQFSNSRSEMNVSTLELGDSALYLCASSLVSGFQETQYFGPGTRLLVL.

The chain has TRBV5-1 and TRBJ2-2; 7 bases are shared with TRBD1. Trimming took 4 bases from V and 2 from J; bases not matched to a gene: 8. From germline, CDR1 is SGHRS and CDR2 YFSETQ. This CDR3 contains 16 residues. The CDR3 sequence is CASSPRTGPNTGELFF. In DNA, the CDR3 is TGCGCCAGCAGCCCCCGGACAGGACCCAACACCGGGGAGCTGTTTTTT. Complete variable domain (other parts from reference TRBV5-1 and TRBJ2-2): KAGVTQTPRYLIKTRGQQVTLSCSPISGHRSVSWYQQTPGQGLQFLFEYFSETQRNKGNFPGRFSGRQFSNSRSEMNVSTLELGDSALYLCASSPRTGPNTGELFFGEGSRLTVL.

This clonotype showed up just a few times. The CDR3 spells CASSSGLARGNEQFF. CDR3 DNA sequence: TGTGCCAGCAGCTCGGGACTAGCGAGGGGCAATGAGCAGTTCTTC. This rearrangement joins TRBV7-2 to TRBJ2-1; 10 nucleotides agree with TRBD2. The CDR3 has 15 amino acids. The V gene end was trimmed by 4 bases and the J gene end by 6 bases; junction bases not matched to a gene: 6. The germline V gene has CDR1 SGHTA and CDR2 FQGNSA.

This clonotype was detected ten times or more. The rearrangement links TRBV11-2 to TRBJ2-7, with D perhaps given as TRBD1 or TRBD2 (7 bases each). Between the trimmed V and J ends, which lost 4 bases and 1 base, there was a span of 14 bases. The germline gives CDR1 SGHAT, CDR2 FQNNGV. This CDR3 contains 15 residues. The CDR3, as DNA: TGTGCCAGCAGCTCAGCGGGACAGCCTTCCTACGAGCAGTACTTC. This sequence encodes CASSSAGQPSYEQYF.

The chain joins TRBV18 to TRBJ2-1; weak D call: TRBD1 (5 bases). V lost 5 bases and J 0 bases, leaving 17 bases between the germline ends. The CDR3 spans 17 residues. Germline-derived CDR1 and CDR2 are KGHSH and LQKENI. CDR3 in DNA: TGTGCCAGCTCAAAGGGGTTGACCGTGAGCTCCTACAATGAGCAGTTCTTC. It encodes CASSKGLTVSSYNEQFF. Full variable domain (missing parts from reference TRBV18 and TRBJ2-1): NAGVMQNPRHLVRRRGQEARLRCSPMKGHSHVYWYRQLPEEGLKFMVYLQKENIIDESGMPKERFSAEFPKEGPSILRIQQVVRGDSAAYFCASSKGLTVSSYNEQFFGPGTRLTVL.

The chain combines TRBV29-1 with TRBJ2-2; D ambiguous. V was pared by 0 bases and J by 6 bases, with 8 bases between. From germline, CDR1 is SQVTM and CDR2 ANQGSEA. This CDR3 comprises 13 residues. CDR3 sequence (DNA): TGCAGCGTTGAAGAGACGATGGCCGGGGAGCTGTTTTTT. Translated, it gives CSVEETMAGELFF.

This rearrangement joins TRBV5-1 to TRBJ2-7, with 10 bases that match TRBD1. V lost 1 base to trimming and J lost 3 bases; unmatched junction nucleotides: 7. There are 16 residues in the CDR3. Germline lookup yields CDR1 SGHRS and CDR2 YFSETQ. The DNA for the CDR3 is TGCGCCAGCAGCTTGTACGACAGGGGGCCTGGCTACGAGCAGTACTTC. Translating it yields CASSLYDRGPGYEQYF.

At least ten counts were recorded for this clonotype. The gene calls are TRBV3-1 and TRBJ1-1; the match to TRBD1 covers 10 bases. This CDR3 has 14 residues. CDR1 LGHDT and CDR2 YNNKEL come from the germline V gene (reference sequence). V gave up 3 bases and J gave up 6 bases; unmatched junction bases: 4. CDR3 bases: TGTGCCAGCAGCCAGGGGGACAGGGGATCTGAAGCTTTCTTT. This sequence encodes CASSQGDRGSEAFF.

CDR3 bases: TGCGCCAGCAACTGGCAGGGGGCAAGAGATACGCAGTATTTT. Amino acid sequence: CASNWQGARDTQYF. The chain combines TRBV5-1 with TRBJ2-3; 8 bases agree with TRBD1. CDR1 is SGHRS, CDR2 YFSETQ, per germline. Trimming at V came to 6 bases and at J to 5 bases, leaving 8 bases not matched to a gene. CDR3 size: 14 residues.

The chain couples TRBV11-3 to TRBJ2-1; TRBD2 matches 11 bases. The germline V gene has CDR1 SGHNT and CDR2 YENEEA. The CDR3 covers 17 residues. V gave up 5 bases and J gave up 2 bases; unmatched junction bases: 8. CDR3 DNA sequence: TGTGCCAGCAGCATGGGGACTAGCGGAGCAGCCTACAATGAGCAGTTCTTC. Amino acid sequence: CASSMGTSGAAYNEQFF.

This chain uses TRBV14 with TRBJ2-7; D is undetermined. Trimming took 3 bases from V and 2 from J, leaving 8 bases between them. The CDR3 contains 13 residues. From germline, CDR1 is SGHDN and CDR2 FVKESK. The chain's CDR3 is CASSHLFPYEQYF. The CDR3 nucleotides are TGTGCCAGCAGCCACCTTTTTCCCTACGAGCAGTACTTC.

CDR3: CASSLRSNSPLHF. DNA of the CDR3: TGTGCCAGCAGTTTACGGAGTAATTCACCCCTCCACTTT. The rearrangement links TRBV12-3 or TRBV12-4 to TRBJ1-6; D gene uncertain. V was shortened by 2 bases and J by 6 bases, with 5 bases between the two germline ends. The CDR3 has 13 amino acids.

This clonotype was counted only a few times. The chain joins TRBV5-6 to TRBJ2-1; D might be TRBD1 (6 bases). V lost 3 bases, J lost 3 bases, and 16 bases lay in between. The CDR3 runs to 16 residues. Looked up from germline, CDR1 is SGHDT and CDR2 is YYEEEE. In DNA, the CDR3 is TGTGCCAGCAGCTCACCACAGGGCCTAAACTACAATGAGCAGTTCTTC. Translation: CASSSPQGLNYNEQFF. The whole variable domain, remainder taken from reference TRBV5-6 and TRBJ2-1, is DAGVTQSPTHLIKTRGQQVTLRCSPKSGHDTVSWYQQALGQGPQFIFQYYEEEERQRGNFPDRFSGHQFPNYSSELNVNALLLGDSALYLCASSSPQGLNYNEQFFGPGTRLTVL.

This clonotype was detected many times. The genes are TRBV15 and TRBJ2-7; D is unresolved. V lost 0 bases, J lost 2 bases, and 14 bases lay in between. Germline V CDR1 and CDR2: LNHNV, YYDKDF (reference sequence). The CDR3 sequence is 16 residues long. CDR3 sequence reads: CATSRDLGGKAYEQYF. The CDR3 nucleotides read TGTGCCACCAGCAGAGACCTTGGTGGCAAAGCCTACGAGCAGTACTTC.

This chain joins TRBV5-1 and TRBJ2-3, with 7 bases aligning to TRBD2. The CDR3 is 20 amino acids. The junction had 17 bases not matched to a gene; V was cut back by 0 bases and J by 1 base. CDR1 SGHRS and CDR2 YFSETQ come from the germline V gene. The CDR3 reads CASSLVASGYFTPGTDTQYF. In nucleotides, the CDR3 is TGCGCCAGCAGCTTGGTGGCTAGCGGATACTTTACTCCGGGCACAGATACGCAGTATTTT.

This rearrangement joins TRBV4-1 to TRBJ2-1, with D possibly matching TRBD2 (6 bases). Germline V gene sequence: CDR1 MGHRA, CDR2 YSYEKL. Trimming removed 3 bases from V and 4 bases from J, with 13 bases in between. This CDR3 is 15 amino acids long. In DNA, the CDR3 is TGCGCCAGCAGCCAGAGTCTTGGAGGGTACAATGAGCAGTTCTTC. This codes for CASSQSLGGYNEQFF.

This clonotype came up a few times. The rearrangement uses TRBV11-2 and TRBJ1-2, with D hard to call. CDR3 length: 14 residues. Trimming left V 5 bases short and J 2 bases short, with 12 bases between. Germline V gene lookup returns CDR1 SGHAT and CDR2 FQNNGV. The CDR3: CASSPLVENYGYTF. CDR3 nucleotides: TGTGCCAGCAGCCCGTTGGTAGAAAACTATGGCTACACCTTC.

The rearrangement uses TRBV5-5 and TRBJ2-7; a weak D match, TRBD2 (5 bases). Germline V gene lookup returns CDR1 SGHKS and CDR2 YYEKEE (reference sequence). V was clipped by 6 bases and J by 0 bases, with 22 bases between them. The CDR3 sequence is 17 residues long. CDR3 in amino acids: CASINNGRGGNSYEQYF. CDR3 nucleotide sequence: TGTGCCAGCATAAACAATGGGAGAGGTGGGAACTCCTACGAGCAGTACTTC.

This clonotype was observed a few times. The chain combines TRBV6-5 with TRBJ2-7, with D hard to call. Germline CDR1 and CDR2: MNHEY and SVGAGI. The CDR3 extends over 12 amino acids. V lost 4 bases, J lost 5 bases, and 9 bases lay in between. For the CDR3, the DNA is TGTGCCAGCAGTTCACGGTCCGACGAGCAGTACTTC. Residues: CASSSRSDEQYF.

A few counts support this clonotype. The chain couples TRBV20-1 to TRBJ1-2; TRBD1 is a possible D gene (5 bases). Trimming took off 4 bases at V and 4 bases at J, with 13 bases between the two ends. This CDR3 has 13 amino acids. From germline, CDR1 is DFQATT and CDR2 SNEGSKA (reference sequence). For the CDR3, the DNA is TGCAGTGCTACCCCCCGGGGGAGCTATGGCTACACCTTC. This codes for CSATPRGSYGYTF.

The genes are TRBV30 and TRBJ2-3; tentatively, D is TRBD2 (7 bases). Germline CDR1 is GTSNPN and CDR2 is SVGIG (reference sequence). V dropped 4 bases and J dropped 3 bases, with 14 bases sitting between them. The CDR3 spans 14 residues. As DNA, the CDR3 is TGTGCCTGGAAGGGGGGGGTAGTAACAGATACGCAGTATTTT. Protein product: CAWKGGVVTDTQYF.

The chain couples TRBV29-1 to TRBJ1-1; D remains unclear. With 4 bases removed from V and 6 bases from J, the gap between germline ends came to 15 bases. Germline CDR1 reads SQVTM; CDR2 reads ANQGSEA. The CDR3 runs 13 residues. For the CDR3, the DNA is TGCAGCGTTGTCGACCCCAACCGCGCTGAAGCTTTCTTT. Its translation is CSVVDPNRAEAFF. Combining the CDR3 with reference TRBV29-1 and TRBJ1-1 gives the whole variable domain SAVISQKPSRDICQRGTSLTIQCQVDSQVTMMFWYRQQPGQSLTLIATANQGSEATYESGFVIDKFPISRPNLTFSTLTVSNMSPEDSSIYLCSVVDPNRAEAFFGQGTRLTVV.